Listed here is a single T cell receptor beta chain. What antigen it recognizes has not been identified. The sample holds no much larger clone one base away, and base qualities are not on file. Genomic DNA was extracted from sorted cells with the Quick-DNA Microprep Kit. TCRbeta DNA was amplified with the immunoSEQ hsTCRbeta kit following the manufacturer's protocol. TCRbeta libraries were sequenced on an Illumina MiSeq instrument. On the authors' methods: Removing out-of-frame sequences left 2,204,828 distinct TCRbeta sequences, an average of roughly 63,000 per individual. Each individual was scored by the count of over 150 previously reported CMV-associated TCRbeta sequences and the total productive distinct TCRbeta count. A beta-binomial model was reimplemented in Python, and scikit-learn random forests with default parameters were trained on US cohort data. On the Belgian cohort, classifier performance was reported as the median AUC, along with percentile confidence intervals, across 10,000 bootstrap iterations. TCRdb obtained this table from immuneACCESS and retained in-frame rearrangements with V and J assigned. These tables miss some clones; where compared with another copy, unresolved V genes account for less than half of the shortfall, and the remainder is unexplained. That table is the source of V, J and clone size, and D and trimming were worked out from the DNA. The sample contains 35,000 to 50,000 clones, 78% of them found a single time. The ten largest clones take up less than 0.6% of the sample.

Inclusive of the bounding cysteine and phenylalanine, the CDR3 is 11 residues long. The retained sequence is limited to the CDR3, 33 bases, with the frame set at the first base. Sequences MNHNY (CDR1) and SVGAGI (CDR2) are obtained from the germline V gene (reference sequence). Trimming takes 5 bases from V and 8 bases from J, and the germline ends sit 9 bases apart. This entry comes from a study of memory CD4+ T cells and cytomegalovirus serostatus (dated by TCRdb to between 2019 and 2020). Background for the entire study: The cohort comprised around 35 healthy Belgian adults, 9 CMV seropositive and around 24 CMV seronegative. The study sequenced CD4+ memory TCRbeta repertoires of a Belgian cohort with known cytomegalovirus serostatus to replicate a published TCR-based CMV serostatus classifier. The research as a whole found: CMV serostatus prediction reached a median bootstrapped AUC of about 0.95 with the original framework and just under 0.93 with a US-trained random forest. A median bootstrapped AUC of almost 0.96 with a 95% CI of 0.76-1.00 was achieved on the Belgian cohort by the original-framework classifier. Of about 180 previously reported CMV-associated TCRbeta sequences, 55 to 75 appeared in the CD4+ memory repertoires, each in one to five individuals. The results were interpreted as suggesting that the CMV-associated TCR signature is mostly present in the CD4+ memory repertoire. Only CD4+CD45RO+ memory cells were sequenced, in contrast to the original study, in which naive and memory CD4+ and CD8+ populations were covered.

Single viable CD3+CD4+CD8-CD45RO+ cells were sorted as memory CD4+ T cells on a FACSAria II. To determine CMV serostatus, a Roche Elecsys assay was used that detects serum IgG against CMV pp150, pp28, p38 and p52. Following thawing, total CD4+ T cells were enriched through positive selection using CD4 magnetic microbeads. The samples came from a separate study whose specific focus was interrogating the CD4+ T cell memory repertoire. Following standard operating procedures, peripheral blood mononuclear cells were isolated and cryopreserved, while serum was kept at -80 degrees C. The staining relied on CD3-PerCP (BW264/56), CD4-APC (RPA-T4), CD45RO-PE (UCHT1) and CD8-Pacific Orange (3B5) antibodies, and Sytox blue was used to exclude non-viable cells.

The TCR was taken from an adult in good health and CMV-seronegative. Sequenced material: memory CD4+ T cells from blood. Here the chain combines TRBV6-6 and TRBJ1-2, with no confidently assigned D gene. For the CDR3, the sequence is CASSPRSGYTF. The bases read TGTGCCAGCAGTCCCCGTAGCGGCTACACCTTC.